The 17 T cell receptor beta chains given below trace back to one sample, sequenced in a study of T-cell reconstitution after alpha-beta-depleted transplantation in children. Preparation of the TCRbeta library involved a method that used unique molecular identifiers. MiXCR was run by TCRdb on the PCR reads, yielding one entry per CDR3 protein. The sample yields about 130,000 distinct CDR3 sequences, roughly 10% seen once. The source material was PBMCs, mostly from graft donor cells, sampled 180 days after TCRalphabeta/CD19-depleted stem cell transplant. The receptors shown here come from a girl in the first two years of life who had a stem cell transplant for combined immunodeficiency, so the T cells may come from the graft donor.

The genes are TRBV3-1 and TRBJ1-1; 9 bases are a match to TRBD1. Trimming took 4 bases from V and 11 from J; bases not matched to a gene: 11. CDR1 LGHDT and CDR2 YNNKEL come from the germline V gene (reference sequence). This CDR3 is 14 amino acids long. CDR3 nucleotides: TGTGCCAGCAGCCGAAGGGACAGGGAGGCTGGGGCTTTCTTT. It encodes CASSRRDREAGAFF. Looking up the rest from reference TRBV3-1 and TRBJ1-1 gives the full variable domain: DTAVSQTPKYLVTQMGNDKSIKCEQNLGHDTMYWYKQDSKKFLKIMFSYNNKELIINETVPNRFSPKSPDKAHLNLHINSLELGDSAVYFCASSRRDREAGAFFGQGTRLTVV.

J is TRBJ2-3 and V is TRBV12-3 or TRBV12-4; 10 positions agree with TRBD1. V trimming: 0 bases; J trimming: 2 bases; junction bases outside the gene matches: 2. This CDR3 contains 16 residues. The CDR3 DNA reads as TGTGCCAGCAGTTTAGCGACAGGGGGCCCCACAGATACGCAGTATTTT. Translated: CASSLATGGPTDTQYF.

This clonotype has a handful of counts. The J gene is TRBJ2-1, the V gene TRBV18, with TRBD2 matching over 7 bases. The junction had 10 bases not matched to a gene; V was cut back by 6 bases and J by 2 bases. The CDR3 sequence is 16 residues long. Germline V gene sequence: CDR1 KGHSH, CDR2 LQKENI. The CDR3 coding sequence is TGTGCCAGCTCCGGGGTTGGCGGGAGTGCCTACAATGAGCAGTTCTTC. Protein: CASSGVGGSAYNEQFF.

CDR3 amino acids: CSGGQPNTEAFF. Written as DNA, the CDR3 is TGCAGCGGTGGACAGCCGAACACTGAAGCTTTCTTT. This chain joins TRBV29-1 and TRBJ1-1; D perhaps matches TRBD1 (6 bases). This CDR3 is built from 12 residues. Germline CDR1 SQVTM, CDR2 ANQGSEA. Trimming took 7 bases from V and 1 from J, leaving 10 bases between them.

This clonotype was picked up a small number of times. The chain links TRBV12-3 or TRBV12-4 to TRBJ2-5; D perhaps matches TRBD1 (6 bases). The CDR3 totals 15 residues. V lost 6 bases, J lost 5 bases, and 19 bases lay in between. CDR3 in amino acids: CASSWGQGPAETQYF. The CDR3, as DNA: TGTGCCAGCAGCTGGGGGCAGGGCCCGGCTGAGACCCAGTACTTC.

This chain connects TRBV7-2 to TRBJ1-4; TRBD1 matches 8 bases. V shed 0 bases, J shed 7 bases, and the junction held 4 bases outside the gene matches. Per the germline V gene, CDR1 is SGHTA and CDR2 is FQGNSA. This CDR3 spans 15 amino acids. CDR3 nucleotides: TGTGCCAGCAGCTTAGCGGGGACAGGAGGTGAAAAACTGTTTTTT. Encoded protein: CASSLAGTGGEKLFF. The variable domain in full, with the rest retrieved from reference TRBV7-2 and TRBJ1-4, is GAGVSQSPSNKVTEKGKDVELRCDPISGHTALYWYRQSLGQGLEFLIYFQGNSAPDKSGLPSDRFSAERTGGSVSTLTIQRTQQEDSAVYLCASSLAGTGGEKLFFGSGTQLSVL.

In its sample, this clonotype was seen many times. This chain joins TRBV5-1 and TRBJ2-7; 9 positions match TRBD2. Germline lookup yields CDR1 SGHRS and CDR2 YFSETQ. The CDR3 spans 14 residues. J lost 1 base, V lost 2 bases, and 1 base had no gene match. CDR3 nucleotides: TGCGCCAGCAGCTTAACTAGCGGGTCCTACGAGCAGTACTTC. It yields the protein CASSLTSGSYEQYF.

This clonotype occurred many times. The V call is TRBV4-1, the J call TRBJ2-7; no reliable D call. The ends were cut back, 1 base at V and 5 bases at J, with 18 bases in the middle. The CDR3 covers 16 residues. From germline, CDR1 is MGHRA and CDR2 YSYEKL. The CDR3 DNA follows: TGCGCCAGCAGCCAAGGGAGTTGGCTGAAGTCTGACGAGCAGTACTTC. This translates into CASSQGSWLKSDEQYF.

V is TRBV27 and J is TRBJ2-5; TRBD1 is a possible D gene (6 bases). V dropped 7 bases and J dropped 3 bases, with 6 bases sitting between them. Germline assignment: CDR1 MNHEY and CDR2 SMNVEV (reference sequence). This CDR3 is 11 amino acids long. CDR3 DNA sequence: TGTGCCAGCAACAGGGAAGAGACCCAGTACTTC. Translation gives CASNREETQYF.

This clonotype has only a few counts. The rearrangement links TRBV6-5 to TRBJ2-5; D gene uncertain. The germline V gene encodes CDR1 MNHEY and CDR2 SVGAGI. With 6 bases removed from V and 3 bases from J, the gap between germline ends came to 17 bases. This CDR3 is 15 amino acids long. The CDR3 here is CASSPGAWRKETQYF. The CDR3 nucleotides read TGTGCCAGCAGCCCTGGCGCCTGGCGGAAAGAGACCCAGTACTTC.

This clonotype occurred many times. V usage is TRBV5-1 and J usage is TRBJ2-5, with D tentatively TRBD1 (6 bases). Trimming left V 1 base short and J 1 base short, with 14 bases between. CDR1 SGHRS and CDR2 YFSETQ come from the germline V gene. The CDR3 is made up of 16 amino acids. The CDR3 loop reads CASSLREQGSQETQYF. The DNA of the CDR3 is TGCGCCAGCAGCTTGAGAGAACAGGGATCCCAAGAGACCCAGTACTTC. The variable domain in full, with the rest retrieved from reference TRBV5-1 and TRBJ2-5, is KAGVTQTPRYLIKTRGQQVTLSCSPISGHRSVSWYQQTPGQGLQFLFEYFSETQRNKGNFPGRFSGRQFSNSRSEMNVSTLELGDSALYLCASSLREQGSQETQYFGPGTRLLVL.

The V call is TRBV11-3, the J call TRBJ2-5, with 13 bases aligning to TRBD2. Losses at the gene ends were 4 bases for V and 2 bases for J; bases not matched to a gene: 4. Germline CDR1 reads SGHNT; CDR2 reads YENEEA. The length of the CDR3 is 16 residues. The chain's CDR3 is CASSWGLAGPQETQYF. The CDR3 DNA sequence: TGTGCCAGCAGCTGGGGACTAGCGGGACCTCAAGAGACCCAGTACTTC.

The V call is TRBV3-1, the J call TRBJ2-2; weak D call: TRBD2 (5 bases). CDR1 and CDR2 (germline): LGHDT, YNNKEL (reference sequence). The CDR3 extends over 15 amino acids. V was clipped by 2 bases and J by 5 bases, with 12 bases between them. The CDR3 DNA is TGTGCCAGCAGCCAACTCCGGGGTTGGACCGGGGAGCTGTTTTTT. Translated: CASSQLRGWTGELFF.

The sample holds a few counts of this clonotype. The chain combines TRBV20-1 with TRBJ2-5; D not certain. CDR1 is DFQATT and CDR2 is SNEGSKA in the germline V gene (reference sequence). The germline V and J ends were trimmed by 5 bases and 1 base, with 17 bases remaining between them. The CDR3 sequence is 15 residues long. The CDR3 region has the DNA TGCAGTGCTTCCTCGTGGGATAGGACCCAAGAGACCCAGTACTTC. This encodes CSASSWDRTQETQYF.

V and J are TRBV18 and TRBJ1-2, with D hard to call. The CDR3 has 12 residues. The ends were cut back, 4 bases at V and 6 bases at J, with 9 bases in the middle. Germline V gives CDR1 KGHSH, CDR2 LQKENI. The CDR3 nucleotides are TGTGCCAGCTCACAGGGCGGGCATGGCTACACCTTC. Protein product: CASSQGGHGYTF.

This clonotype was picked up a small number of times. V gene TRBV20-1 combines with J gene TRBJ2-1; TRBD2 aligns across 10 bases. The CDR3 covers 12 residues. V was clipped by 3 bases and J by 7 bases; unmatched bases: 0. CDR1 and CDR2 (germline): DFQATT, SNEGSKA (reference sequence). The CDR3 here is CSARGLANEQFF. The CDR3 nucleotides read TGCAGTGCTAGGGGACTAGCGAATGAGCAGTTCTTC.

This clonotype was found a few times. The chain has TRBV6-1 and TRBJ2-3, with a tentative D call TRBD2 (5 bases). V shed 6 bases and J shed 3 bases, with 13 bases lying between them. The CDR3 runs to 14 residues. Germline V CDR1 and CDR2: MNHNS, SASEGT. CDR3 protein: CASSLGGWTDTQYF. Written as DNA, the CDR3 is TGTGCCAGCAGCCTAGGAGGCTGGACAGATACGCAGTATTTT.